These 9 T cell receptor beta chains came from one sample sequenced in a study of immune cell composition in non-small cell lung cancer. Method: immunoSEQ multiplex PCR; TCRdb's copy keeps in-frame clones and lacks some. This table holds about 5,000 clones, over 75% found once. Sequences were obtained from lung tumor tissue. The origin of the receptors is a human donor with non-small cell lung cancer.

V and J are TRBV11-2 and TRBJ1-1, with 7 positions matching TRBD1. This CDR3 is 16 amino acids long. Germline CDR1 reads SGHAT; CDR2 reads FQNNGV. V was clipped by 1 base and J by 4 bases; unmatched bases: 9. CDR3 loop: CASSLVRGYKPTEAFF. The CDR3 DNA sequence: TGTGCCAGCAGCTTAGTCAGGGGGTATAAACCCACTGAAGCTTTCTTT. Full variable domain (remainder filled in from reference TRBV11-2 and TRBJ1-1): EAGVAQSPRYKIIEKRQSVAFWCNPISGHATLYWYQQILGQGPKLLIQFQNNGVVDDSQLPKDRFSAERLKGVDSTLKIQPAKLEDSAVYLCASSLVRGYKPTEAFFGQGTRLTVV.

A single count supports this clone. This sequence joins TRBV18 and TRBJ2-2, with 9 bases that match TRBD1. Germline assignment: CDR1 KGHSH and CDR2 LQKENI. The CDR3 runs 16 residues. V shed 2 bases and J 2 bases; nucleotides not matched to a gene: 3. The CDR3 loop reads CASSPGTGLNTGELFF. Here the CDR3 DNA reads TGTGCCAGCTCACCAGGGACAGGGCTAAACACCGGGGAGCTGTTTTTT.

This chain joins TRBV19 and TRBJ1-5, with unresolved D. The CDR3 spans 15 residues. V was shortened by 3 bases and J by 2 bases, with 11 bases between the two germline ends. Germline assignment: CDR1 LNHDA and CDR2 SQIVND (reference sequence). In DNA form, the CDR3 reads TGTGCCAGTAGTATGCATGGGAGTGGCAATCAGCCCCAGCATTTT. This codes for CASSMHGSGNQPQHF.

V and J are TRBV10-2 and TRBJ2-1; maybe TRBD2 (5 bases). CDR1 WSHSY and CDR2 SAAADI come from the germline V gene. The CDR3 runs 16 residues. The germline V and J ends were trimmed by 6 bases and 2 bases, with 17 bases remaining between them. The CDR3 here is CASRVGIMSPYNEQFF. CDR3 DNA sequence: TGCGCCAGCAGGGTCGGGATAATGAGCCCCTACAATGAGCAGTTCTTC.

The rearrangement uses TRBV19 and TRBJ2-1; TRBD1 agrees at 9 bases. Trimming cost V 0 bases and J 4 bases; bases outside gene matches: 1. The CDR3 covers 15 residues. From germline, CDR1 is LNHDA and CDR2 SQIVND (reference sequence). CDR3 nucleotides: TGTGCCAGTAGTATAGAAGGGACAGGGTACAATGAGCAGTTCTTC. It is translated as CASSIEGTGYNEQFF.

V is TRBV4-1 and J is TRBJ2-7; D is possibly TRBD1 (6 bases). Germline V CDR1 and CDR2: MGHRA, YSYEKL. The CDR3 spans 17 residues. With 2 bases removed from V and 0 bases from J, the gap between germline ends came to 17 bases. As DNA, the CDR3 is TGCGCCAGCAGCCAACAAACAGGGATAACGGACTCCTACGAGCAGTACTTC. Protein: CASSQQTGITDSYEQYF.

The CDR3 DNA sequence: TGTGCCTGGAAGGAGGGCTTTAGCACAGATACGCAGTATTTT. As protein: CAWKEGFSTDTQYF. The J gene is TRBJ2-3, the V gene TRBV30; D is possibly TRBD2 (6 bases). The V gene's germline CDR1 is GTSNPN and CDR2 SVGIG (reference sequence). The germline V and J ends were trimmed by 4 bases and 0 bases, with 11 bases remaining between them. The CDR3 sequence is 14 residues long.

This chain connects TRBV28 to TRBJ2-6; D unclear. This CDR3 spans 13 amino acids. V gave up 10 bases and J gave up 1 base, with 8 bases separating them. CDR1 and CDR2 from the germline V gene are MDHEN and SYDVKM. The CDR3 loop reads CATETSGANVLTF. For the CDR3, the DNA is TGTGCCACAGAGACATCTGGGGCCAACGTCCTGACTTTC.

This rearrangement joins TRBV9 to TRBJ1-1, with D maybe TRBD1 (5 bases). Germline V gene sequence: CDR1 SGDLS, CDR2 YYNGEE. The V end was cut by 3 bases, the J end by 10 bases, with 19 bases between. This CDR3 contains 14 residues. CDR3 DNA sequence: TGTGCCAGCAGCGGTGGCCTTGGGGGGAGACCAGCTTTCTTT. This gives the protein CASSGGLGGRPAFF.